This is a list of T cell receptor beta chains from one sample in a study of low-dose radiotherapy and immunotherapy resistance in tumors. TCRdb recomputed calls from the reads with MiXCR, one row per CDR3 protein. The sample has 35,000 to 50,000 distinct CDR3 sequences, 31% seen once; the top ten hold 3.5% to 4.5%. This specimen consisted of PBMCs, obtained before treatment. These TCRs come from a male donor with gallbladder cancer. Each CDR3 is given with its conserved first and last residue. A D gene is named only where the DNA matches it firmly. Not all rows give a size; the values are once, few, many and, for expanded clones, a class.

size	D	J	V	CDR3	DNA
many	-	TRBJ2-7	TRBV6-2/TRBV6-3	CASNNYEQYF	TGTGCCAGCAACAATTACGAGCAGTACTTC
many	-	TRBJ1-5	TRBV7-9	CASSLQGNDQPQHF	TGTGCCAGCAGCTTACAGGGAAACGATCAGCCCCAGCATTTT
many	-	TRBJ2-1	TRBV25-1	CASSGGFEQFF	TGTGCCAGCAGTGGAGGGTTTGAGCAGTTCTTC
-	TRBD1	TRBJ2-1	TRBV5-5	CASSFPGTGGYEQFF	TGTGCCAGCAGCTTCCCTGGGACAGGCGGCTATGAGCAGTTCTTC
many	-	TRBJ1-4	TRBV15	CATSSGGWREEKLFF	TGTGCCACCAGCAGCGGGGGCTGGAGGGAGGAAAAACTGTTTTTT
-	-	TRBJ1-5	TRBV7-8	CASSLWADASNQPQHF	TGTGCCAGCAGCTTATGGGCAGACGCTAGCAATCAGCCCCAGCATTTT
-	-	TRBJ2-3	TRBV5-4	CASSLGLGGTDTQYF	TGTGCCAGCAGCTTGGGACTAGGAGGCACAGATACGCAGTATTTT
-	TRBD2	TRBJ2-1	TRBV5-1	CASSSGLAGGPSYNEQFF	TGCGCCAGCAGCTCGGGACTAGCGGGAGGGCCATCCTACAATGAGCAGTTCTTC
many	TRBD1	TRBJ1-1	TRBV19	CASRDRGPNTEAFF	TGTGCCAGTAGGGACAGGGGGCCGAACACTGAAGCTTTCTTT
few	-	TRBJ2-2	TRBV21-1	CASSKGHQNLTGELFF	TGTGCCAGCAGCAAAGGACACCAAAACCTCACCGGGGAGCTGTTTTTT
many	-	TRBJ2-1	TRBV29-1	CSVVDLVQFF	TGCAGCGTTGTCGACCTGGTCCAGTTCTTC
-	TRBD2	TRBJ2-1	TRBV6-6	CASSYSGTSGGNEQFF	TGTGCCAGCAGTTACTCCGGGACTAGCGGGGGAAATGAGCAGTTCTTC
many	TRBD2	TRBJ2-1	TRBV30	CAWSPGLAGFYNEQFF	TGTGCCTGGAGCCCGGGACTAGCGGGCTTCTACAATGAGCAGTTCTTC
many	-	TRBJ1-3	TRBV3-1	CAVQGSGNTIYF	TGTGCCGTACAGGGTTCTGGAAACACCATATATTTT
few	-	TRBJ2-7	TRBV2	CASIARQTSSYEQYF	TGTGCCAGCATCGCGCGACAAACGAGCTCCTACGAGCAGTACTTC
many	-	TRBJ2-1	TRBV2	CASKSETRGTGEQFF	TGTGCCAGCAAGTCGGAGACTAGGGGTACGGGTGAGCAGTTCTTC
many	-	TRBJ1-2	TRBV19	CASRQTYGYTF	TGTGCCAGCCGACAGACTTATGGCTACACCTTC
many	-	TRBJ2-1	TRBV24-1	CATSDLQNEQFF	TGTGCCACCAGTGATCTTCAAAATGAGCAGTTCTTC
few	-	TRBJ2-2	TRBV7-3	CASSYSRDTGELFF	TGTGCCAGCAGCTACTCCCGAGACACCGGGGAGCTGTTTTTT
-	TRBD2	TRBJ2-1	TRBV12-3/TRBV12-4	CASRGGVAGRNYNEQFF	TGTGCCAGCAGGGGGGGGGTAGCGGGGAGGAACTACAATGAGCAGTTCTTC
-	-	TRBJ2-1	TRBV14	CASSQIYSGEQFF	TGTGCCAGCAGCCAAATCTACAGCGGGGAGCAGTTCTTC
many	-	TRBJ1-1	TRBV2	CASSEWEPVNTEAFF	TGTGCCAGCAGTGAATGGGAGCCCGTAAACACTGAAGCTTTCTTT
many	-	TRBJ2-7	TRBV7-2	CASSQRRRSEQYF	TGTGCCAGCAGCCAGAGGAGGAGGAGCGAGCAGTACTTC
-	-	TRBJ2-3	TRBV9	CASSVERGTDTQYF	TGTGCCAGCAGCGTAGAAAGGGGGACAGATACGCAGTATTTT
many	TRBD1	TRBJ2-4	TRBV5-1	CASSPRTGGLGIQYF	TGCGCCAGCAGCCCGCGGACAGGGGGCCTGGGCATTCAGTACTTC
many	-	TRBJ2-5	TRBV7-6	CASSFLQETQYF	TGTGCCAGCAGCTTTCTCCAAGAGACCCAGTACTTC
-	TRBD2	TRBJ2-3	TRBV5-3	CASSPTSGRATDTQYF	TGTGCCAGCAGCCCTACTAGCGGGAGGGCGACAGATACGCAGTATTTT
-	-	TRBJ2-2	TRBV28	CASSFLAGELFFF	-
-	-	TRBJ1-1	TRBV11-2	CASSLVGGPFGTEAFF	TGTGCCAGCAGCTTAGTGGGGGGCCCCTTCGGGACTGAAGCTTTCTTT
many	-	TRBJ2-3	TRBV27	CASSSPGGVTTDTQYF	TGTGCCAGCAGTTCCCCCGGCGGGGTCACAACAGATACGCAGTATTTT
many	-	TRBJ2-1	TRBV7-7	CASSTTPGASYNEQFF	TGTGCCAGCAGCACAACTCCGGGGGCGTCCTACAATGAGCAGTTCTTC
few	-	TRBJ2-2	TRBV5-1	CASSFDFTGELFF	TGCGCCAGCAGCTTCGATTTCACCGGGGAGCTGTTTTTT
-	-	TRBJ2-2	TRBV28	CASSLMRDRLNTGELFFFFF	-
few	TRBD2	TRBJ2-4	TRBV9	CASSVGVTSENIQYF	TGTGCCAGCAGCGTAGGAGTAACTAGCGAAAACATTCAGTACTTC
few	-	TRBJ2-7	TRBV4-1	CASSQEEGSSYEQYF	TGCGCCAGCAGCCAAGAAGAGGGGAGCTCCTACGAGCAGTACTTC
many	-	TRBJ2-4	TRBV11-3	CASSLEEGRAKNIQYF	TGTGCCAGCAGCTTAGAGGAGGGGCGAGCCAAAAACATTCAGTACTTC
medium-sized	-	TRBJ2-2	TRBV5-1	CASSPRDTGELFF	TGCGCCAGCAGCCCCCGGGACACCGGGGAGCTGTTTTTT
few	-	TRBJ2-2	TRBV27	CASSRSGELFF	TGTGCCAGCAGCAGATCTGGGGAGCTGTTTTTT
many	-	TRBJ1-1	TRBV12-3/TRBV12-4	CASSLWGTTEAFF	TGTGCCAGCAGTTTATGGGGTACCACTGAAGCTTTCTTT
many	-	TRBJ2-7	TRBV21-1	CASSTRQGGRREQYF	TGTGCCAGCAGCACGAGACAGGGAGGGAGAAGGGAGCAGTACTTC
many	-	TRBJ1-5	TRBV3-1	CASSQGLTAVGQPQHF	TGTGCCAGCAGCCAAGGTTTGACAGCTGTTGGTCAGCCCCAGCATTTT
medium-sized	-	TRBJ2-2	TRBV25-1	CASRQTGVANTGELFF	TGTGCCAGCAGGCAGACAGGCGTCGCGAACACCGGGGAGCTGTTTTTT
-	-	TRBJ2-2	TRBV5-1	CASSLSGSNTGELFF	TGCGCCAGCAGCTTAAGTGGGTCGAACACCGGGGAGCTGTTTTTT
many	-	TRBJ2-1	TRBV14	CASSHESSYNEQFF	TGTGCCAGCAGCCACGAGAGCTCCTACAATGAGCAGTTCTTC
-	TRBD2	TRBJ2-7	TRBV4-2	CASSHPGLANEQYF	TGTGCCAGCAGCCACCCGGGACTAGCTAACGAGCAGTACTTC
many	-	TRBJ2-3	TRBV29-1	CSVEGGTRTDTQYF	TGCAGCGTGGAGGGGGGGACGAGGACAGATACGCAGTATTTT
many	TRBD2	TRBJ2-3	TRBV7-8	CASSSGASGKDTQYF	TGTGCCAGCAGCTCCGGGGCTAGCGGGAAGGATACGCAGTATTTT
many	TRBD2	TRBJ2-3	TRBV6-2/TRBV6-3	CASSLRGGADTQYF	TGTGCCAGCAGTCTCCGGGGGGGGGCGGATACGCAGTATTTT
many	-	TRBJ2-6	TRBV19	CASSQGPGANVLTF	TGTGCCAGTAGTCAGGGCCCTGGGGCCAACGTCCTGACTTTC
-	TRBD2	TRBJ2-3	TRBV7-2	CASSPTSGRADTQYF	TGTGCCAGCAGCCCCACTAGCGGGAGGGCAGATACGCAGTATTTT
many	-	TRBJ1-4	TRBV15	CATSRERAGAYEKLFF	TGTGCCACCAGCAGAGAGCGGGCAGGGGCTTACGAAAAACTGTTTTTT
many	TRBD2	TRBJ2-1	TRBV15	CATSRDREGEQFF	TGTGCCACCAGCAGAGATCGGGAGGGAGAGCAGTTCTTC
-	TRBD2	TRBJ2-5	TRBV20-1	CSAREGGLAGAGQETQYF	TGCAGTGCTAGAGAGGGAGGACTAGCGGGAGCGGGCCAAGAGACCCAGTACTTC
-	TRBD2	TRBJ2-5	TRBV11-2	CASSSALAGPETHYF	TGTGCCAGCAGCTCCGCACTAGCGGGGCCTGAGACCCATTACTTC
many	-	TRBJ2-1	TRBV3-1	CASSQDVGRPGEQFF	TGTGCCAGCAGCCAAGATGTGGGACGGCCAGGAGAGCAGTTCTTC
many	-	TRBJ2-5	TRBV4-1	CASSQDRPLGTQETQYF	TGCGCCAGCAGCCAAGATCGCCCTCTTGGCACCCAAGAGACCCAGTACTTC
many	TRBD1	TRBJ1-6	TRBV29-1	CSVAPDRASSYNSPLHF	TGCAGCGTCGCTCCGGACAGGGCGAGCTCCTATAATTCACCCCTCCACTTT
many	-	TRBJ2-2	TRBV2	CASSDIGYTGELFF	TGTGCCAGCAGTGATATAGGGTACACCGGGGAGCTGTTTTTT